The 15 T cell receptor beta chains below were found in one sample sequenced in a study of blood T cell repertoires in COVID-19. Sequencing used immunoSEQ multiplex PCR; TCRdb keeps in-frame clones, though not all of them. This table holds roughly 280,000 clones, approximately 90% found once. Sequenced: PBMCs or T cells enriched from blood (not recorded which). Receptors were obtained from a man aged 35-49 years who had been exposed to COVID-19.

This clone occurred once. V usage is TRBV27 and J usage is TRBJ2-7; D possibly corresponds to TRBD1 (6 bases). The CDR3 is 14 residues long. V shed 2 bases and J shed 10 bases, with 18 bases lying between them. Germline loops: CDR1 MNHEY, CDR2 SMNVEV (reference sequence). The CDR3 DNA reads TGTGCCAGCAGTTTAACACAGAGGGGGTCCCTTCAGTACTTC. Translating it yields CASSLTQRGSLQYF.

This chain uses TRBV27 with TRBJ2-7, with 7 bases identical to TRBD1. CDR1 is MNHEY, CDR2 SMNVEV, per germline (reference sequence). This CDR3 comprises 14 residues. Unmatched junction bases numbered 2, after V lost 2 bases and J lost 1 base. CDR3 nucleotide sequence: TGTGCCAGCAGTTTAGGACAGGAATCCTACGAGCAGTACTTC. Its protein is CASSLGQESYEQYF.

The DNA of the CDR3 is TGCGCCAGCAGCCAAGTTCGAGCATCGCATGAGCAGTTCTTC. This gives the protein CASSQVRASHEQFF. The J gene is TRBJ2-1, the V gene TRBV4-3; D unclear. Germline CDR1 LGHNA, CDR2 YSLEER. Trimming shortened V by 1 base and J by 8 bases, and 12 bases separated the two germline ends. The CDR3 sequence is 14 residues long.

The chain uses TRBV11-2 and TRBJ2-7; no clear D gene. V gave up 5 bases and J gave up 4 bases, with 6 bases separating them. The germline V gene encodes CDR1 SGHAT and CDR2 FQNNGV. This CDR3 contains 11 residues. DNA for the CDR3: TGTGCCAGCAGCCCCGGGTACGAGCAGTACTTC. This sequence encodes CASSPGYEQYF.

The gene calls are TRBV10-2 and TRBJ2-7; the match to TRBD2 covers 9 bases. The CDR3 extends over 14 amino acids. V dropped 7 bases and J dropped 2; count of bases not matched to a gene: 6. Germline V CDR1 and CDR2: WSHSY, SAAADI. The CDR3 reads CASNPSGITYEQYF. The CDR3 region has the DNA TGCGCCAGCAATCCTAGCGGGATAACCTACGAGCAGTACTTC.

This clone has a handful of counts. The CDR3 here is CASRTGQGYNEQFF. The CDR3 region has the DNA TGTGCCAGCAGAACGGGACAGGGGTACAATGAGCAGTTCTTC. J is TRBJ2-1 and V is TRBV6-5, with 10 bases identical to TRBD1. CDR1 is MNHEY and CDR2 is SVGAGI in the germline V gene. V shed 6 bases, J shed 4 bases, and the junction held 3 bases outside the gene matches. The CDR3 is 14 residues long.

The chain employs TRBV9 and TRBJ2-7; 7 bases agree with TRBD1. Germline V gene data show CDR1 as SGDLS and CDR2 as YYNGEE. CDR3 length: 15 amino acids. The V and J ends lost 4 bases and 0 bases, in that order; junction bases with no gene match: 7. The CDR3 here is CASSPTGVHSYEQYF. Written as DNA, the CDR3 is TGTGCCAGCAGCCCCACAGGGGTGCACTCCTACGAGCAGTACTTC. The full variable domain, in which reference TRBV9 and TRBJ2-7 provide the parts outside the CDR3, is DSGVTQTPKHLITATGQRVTLRCSPRSGDLSVYWYQQSLDQGLQFLIQYYNGEERAKGNILERFSAQQFPDLHSELNLSSLELGDSALYFCASSPTGVHSYEQYFGPGTRLTVT.

The J gene is TRBJ2-7, the V gene TRBV5-6; maybe TRBD1 (6 bases). The germline V gene has CDR1 SGHDT and CDR2 YYEEEE. The CDR3 spans 14 residues. With 3 bases removed from V and 3 bases from J, the gap between germline ends came to 13 bases. Written as DNA, the CDR3 is TGTGCCAGCAGCTCCGAGGCAGGGGACTACGAGCAGTACTTC. Residues: CASSSEAGDYEQYF.

V is TRBV7-9 and J is TRBJ2-7, with TRBD2 identical over 7 bases. The length of the CDR3 is 16 residues. V was clipped by 6 bases and J by 0 bases; unmatched bases: 11. Per the germline V gene, CDR1 is SEHNR and CDR2 is FQNEAQ (reference sequence). CDR3: CASRGELAANSYEQYF. DNA of the CDR3: TGTGCCAGCAGGGGTGAGCTAGCGGCAAACTCCTACGAGCAGTACTTC.

The chain uses TRBV30 and TRBJ2-7; 7 bases map to TRBD2. Per germline, CDR1 GTSNPN and CDR2 SVGIG (reference sequence). The CDR3 loop spans 15 amino acids. Losses at the gene ends were 0 bases for V and 3 bases for J; bases not matched to a gene: 8. DNA of the CDR3: TGTGCCTGGAGTGTTGGGGAAACGGGGGGCTACGAGCAGTACTTC. It codes for CAWSVGETGGYEQYF.

This clone was seen only once. This rearrangement joins TRBV19 to TRBJ2-2; D is ambiguous. With 8 bases removed from V and 5 bases from J, the gap between germline ends came to 6 bases. This CDR3 has 11 residues. Per the germline V gene, CDR1 is LNHDA and CDR2 is SQIVND (reference sequence). Here the CDR3 DNA reads TGTGCCAGTCTACAGACCGGGGAGCTGTTTTTT. Translated, it gives CASLQTGELFF. Full variable domain (missing parts from reference TRBV19 and TRBJ2-2): DGGITQSPKYLFRKEGQNVTLSCEQNLNHDAMYWYRQDPGQGLRLIYYSQIVNDFQKGDIAEGYSVSREKKESFPLTVTSAQKNPTAFYLCASLQTGELFFGEGSRLTVL.

This clone has a handful of counts. The rearrangement joins TRBV5-1 to TRBJ2-7; TRBD1 might be the D (5 bases). CDR1 is SGHRS and CDR2 is YFSETQ in the germline V gene. The CDR3 is 14 residues long. The V and J ends lost 5 bases and 0 bases respectively, with 12 bases between them. CDR3 sequence reads: CASRRGGNSYEQYF. In DNA form, the CDR3 reads TGCGCCAGCAGAAGGGGTGGCAACTCCTACGAGCAGTACTTC.

The J gene is TRBJ2-5, the V gene TRBV12-5; D gene uncertain. Germline values: CDR1 LGHNT, CDR2 FRNRAP. This CDR3 spans 11 amino acids. V was trimmed by 6 bases and J by 5 bases, leaving 7 bases between them. The CDR3 protein is CASGIGETQYF. CDR3 nucleotides: TGTGCTAGTGGGATCGGGGAGACCCAGTACTTC.

The chain employs TRBV7-9 and TRBJ1-2; 10 positions agree with TRBD1. The CDR3 consists of 18 residues. V lost 2 bases, J lost 4 bases, and 13 bases stayed unmatched. CDR1 and CDR2 (germline): SEHNR, FQNEAQ (reference sequence). Here the CDR3 DNA reads TGTGCCAGCAGCTTAACCCGGGACAGGGGTCAAGCTAGCTATGGCTACACCTTC. Its translation is CASSLTRDRGQASYGYTF.

The genes are TRBV6-5 and TRBJ1-2, with D perhaps TRBD1 (6 bases). Trimming pared 0 bases from V and 5 bases from J, leaving 16 bases between. The length of the CDR3 is 16 residues. Germline CDR1 reads MNHEY; CDR2 reads SVGAGI. CDR3 coding DNA: TGTGCCAGCAGTTACTCGACGAGGGACGGGACATATGGCTACACCTTC. The encoded protein is CASSYSTRDGTYGYTF.